What follows describes a single T cell receptor (beta chain). V lost 4 bases, J lost 8 bases, and 12 bases lay in between. From germline, CDR1 is LGHNA and CDR2 YNFKEQ. The CDR3 totals 14 residues. The sample comes from a study of OX40 agonist ivuxolimab in advanced cancers. Produced via immunoSEQ multiplex PCR; TCRdb's table is partial and in-frame only. The sample yields fewer than 85,000 clones, approximately 83% seen once. The clonotype originates from an adult with an advanced solid tumor such as melanoma, head and neck, liver or kidney cancer. The sequencing used CD4+ or CD8+ T cells sorted from blood, collected in a trial of the OX40 agonist ivuxolimab. V is TRBV4-2 and J is TRBJ1-6; tentative D call: TRBD1 (5 bases). Written as DNA, the CDR3 is TGTGCCAGCAGCCCCGGGGGGGGGTATTCACCCCTCCACTTT. Translating it yields CASSPGGGYSPLHF.